These 30 T cell receptor beta chains came from one sample sequenced in a study of T cell responses to AZD1222 COVID-19 vaccine. TCRdb's table, derived via immunoSEQ multiplex PCR, lists solely in-frame clones and lacks some. Among fewer than 150,000 clones listed, 93% were seen once. This material consisted of peripheral blood, taken on day 0 of AZD1222 vaccination. The source is an adult in good health.

The chain links TRBV19 to TRBJ1-5; possibly TRBD1 for D (6 bases). Germline V gene sequence: CDR1 LNHDA, CDR2 SQIVND (reference sequence). This CDR3 is built from 13 residues. In nucleotides, the CDR3 is TGTGCTACTACACCAGGGGAGCAAAGGCCCCAGCATTTT. This translates into CATTPGEQRPQHF.

Written as DNA, the CDR3 is TGTGCCAGCAGCCCGACAGGTCATCAGCCCCAGCATTTT. This encodes CASSPTGHQPQHF. This sequence joins TRBV9 and TRBJ1-5; D perhaps matches TRBD1 (6 bases). CDR1 is SGDLS and CDR2 is YYNGEE in the germline V gene. CDR3 length equals 13 residues. Between the trimmed V and J ends, which lost 4 bases and 5 bases, there was a span of 10 bases.

The genes are TRBV15 and TRBJ2-1, with a tentative D call TRBD1 (6 bases). V dropped 4 bases and J dropped 1 base, with 11 bases sitting between them. Per germline, CDR1 LNHNV and CDR2 YYDKDF (reference sequence). The CDR3 length is 15 residues. CDR3 region: CATSIQGKSYNEQFF. The CDR3 region has the DNA TGTGCCACCAGCATCCAGGGGAAGTCCTACAATGAGCAGTTCTTC. The entire variable domain, with the rest obtained from reference TRBV15 and TRBJ2-1, is as follows: DAMVIQNPRYQVTQFGKPVTLSCSQTLNHNVMYWYQQKSSQAPKLLFHYYDKDFNNEADTPDNFQSRRPNTSFCFLDIRSPGLGDTAMYLCATSIQGKSYNEQFFGPGTRLTVL.

CDR3 nucleotide sequence: TGTGCCATCAGTGCGTACGGATACTCGAACACTGAAGCTTTCTTT. This encodes CAISAYGYSNTEAFF. The chain couples TRBV10-3 to TRBJ1-1; no clear D. Trimming removed 4 bases at V and 1 base at J, with 13 bases between. In germline, CDR1 is ENHRY, CDR2 SYGVKD. The length of the CDR3 is 15 residues.

J is TRBJ2-6 and V is TRBV7-9, with unresolved D. Between the trimmed V and J ends, which lost 5 bases and 0 bases, there was a span of 20 bases. The CDR3 length is 19 residues. From germline, CDR1 is SEHNR and CDR2 FQNEAQ (reference sequence). CDR3 nucleotide sequence: TGTGCCAGCAGCCTATCAAGAAGTGAGGCAGCCTCTGGGGCCAACGTCCTGACTTTC. Its translation: CASSLSRSEAASGANVLTF.

V and J are TRBV3-1 (or the pseudogene TRBV3-2) and TRBJ1-5; possible D gene TRBD1, 6 bases. CDR3 length: 14 residues. V gave up 1 base and J gave up 9 bases, with 13 bases separating them. The germline CDR1 and CDR2 sequences are LGHDT and YNNKEL (reference sequence). CDR3 residues: CASSQGEGGRPQHF. CDR3 nucleotides: TGTGCCAGCAGCCAAGGGGAGGGGGGTCGGCCCCAGCATTTT.

This clone was observed once. The V call is TRBV12-3 or TRBV12-4, the J call TRBJ2-5, with unresolved D. V lost 4 bases and J lost 2, with 8 bases in between. CDR3 size: 13 residues. The CDR3 loop reads CASSWAQQETQYF. The CDR3 region has the DNA TGTGCCAGCAGTTGGGCACAGCAAGAGACCCAGTACTTC.

The chain joins TRBV6-1 to TRBJ1-6; D is ambiguous. Germline loops: CDR1 MNHNS, CDR2 SASEGT. CDR3 length: 16 amino acids. V gave up 0 bases and J gave up 7 bases, with 13 bases separating them. DNA of the CDR3: TGTGCCAGCAGTGAAGCCAGCGGGGTTATCAATTCACCCCTCCACTTT. Its translation: CASSEASGVINSPLHF.

CDR3: CASSLPAASRSNQPQHF. CDR3 DNA: TGTGCCAGCAGTCTGCCAGCGGCATCCAGAAGCAATCAGCCCCAGCATTTT. This chain connects TRBV6-6 to TRBJ1-5, with D unresolved. Trimming cost V 5 bases and J 1 base, with 18 bases left between them. Per the germline V gene, CDR1 is MNHNY and CDR2 is SVGAGI (reference sequence). The CDR3 loop spans 17 amino acids.

This chain links TRBV5-1 with TRBJ1-4, with D perhaps TRBD1 (5 bases). Trimming removed 9 bases at V and 4 bases at J, with 13 bases between. The CDR3 contains 13 residues. In germline, CDR1 is SGHRS, CDR2 YFSETQ. The CDR3 spells CATAETVNEKLFF. The CDR3 DNA sequence: TGCGCCACCGCGGAGACAGTTAATGAAAAACTGTTTTTT.

The chain uses TRBV7-6 and TRBJ2-3; D assignment may be TRBD1 or TRBD2 (5 bases each). CDR3 length equals 15 residues. The V end was cut by 5 bases, the J end by 3 bases, with 15 bases between. CDR1 is SGHVS and CDR2 is FNYEAQ in the germline V gene. CDR3: CASSPRDRWTDTQYF. CDR3 DNA: TGTGCCAGCAGCCCTCGGGACCGATGGACAGATACGCAGTATTTT.

The rearrangement links TRBV19 to TRBJ1-2; no definite D call. Looked up from germline, CDR1 is LNHDA and CDR2 is SQIVND (reference sequence). V gave up 7 bases and J gave up 0 bases, with 6 bases separating them. CDR3 size: 12 residues. For the CDR3, the DNA is TGTGCCAGTACCAACCCTAACTATGGCTACACCTTC. Translation gives CASTNPNYGYTF.

V is TRBV7-9 and J is TRBJ2-7, with a possible D match to TRBD1 (5 bases). V shed 5 bases and J shed 6 bases, with 11 bases lying between them. Per germline, CDR1 SEHNR and CDR2 FQNEAQ (reference sequence). The CDR3 loop spans 12 amino acids. The DNA of the CDR3 is TGTGCCAGCAGCCGTCTCCAGGGCGAGCAGTACTTC. Amino acid sequence: CASSRLQGEQYF.

The rearrangement joins TRBV7-7 to TRBJ2-7; TRBD1 aligns across 12 bases. After removal of 1 base from V and 5 bases from J, the junction contained 6 bases not matched to a gene. The CDR3 sequence is 16 residues long. CDR1 is SSHAT and CDR2 is FNYEAQ in the germline V gene (reference sequence). The CDR3 DNA is TGTGCCAGCAGCTTAGGGGGAGGGACAGGGGGCCACGAGCAGTACTTC. Translated, it gives CASSLGGGTGGHEQYF.

The CDR3 bases are TGTGCCAGTAGTATAATGGACAGGGCTCATGGCTACACCTTC. Protein: CASSIMDRAHGYTF. This rearrangement joins TRBV19 to TRBJ1-2; TRBD1 aligns across 8 bases. This CDR3 has 14 amino acids. Germline CDR1 and CDR2: LNHDA and SQIVND (reference sequence). J gave up 6 bases and V 2 bases, and 5 bases lay outside the gene matches.

The chain couples TRBV19 to TRBJ1-1; D is ambiguous. Trimming removed 1 base at V and 0 bases at J, with 12 bases between. The CDR3 covers 16 residues. The germline V gene has CDR1 LNHDA and CDR2 SQIVND (reference sequence). This CDR3 reads CASSIAYRFMNTEAFF. As DNA, the CDR3 is TGTGCCAGTAGTATAGCTTACAGATTTATGAACACTGAAGCTTTCTTT.

The CDR3 spells CASSPYWGQEVNTEAFF. CDR3 nucleotides: TGTGCCAGCTCACCCTATTGGGGGCAGGAGGTGAACACTGAAGCTTTCTTT. The chain joins TRBV18 to TRBJ1-1, with D perhaps TRBD1 (6 bases). Germline CDR1 and CDR2: KGHSH and LQKENI. This CDR3 is 17 amino acids long. V was pared by 3 bases and J by 0 bases, with 17 bases between.

V and J are TRBV3-1 (or the pseudogene TRBV3-2) and TRBJ1-3; no firm D call. Germline lookup yields CDR1 LGHDT and CDR2 YNNKEL (reference sequence). V was shortened by 4 bases and J by 2 bases, with 12 bases between the two germline ends. This CDR3 contains 15 residues. The CDR3 is CASSLYSPPGNTIYF. CDR3 nucleotides: TGTGCCAGCAGCCTCTATTCTCCCCCTGGAAACACCATATATTTT.

The V call is TRBV19, the J call TRBJ1-5, with 8 bases identical to TRBD1. The germline CDR1 and CDR2 sequences are LNHDA and SQIVND (reference sequence). V lost 2 bases to trimming and J lost 5 bases; unmatched junction nucleotides: 11. The CDR3 covers 17 residues. CDR3 bases: TGTGCCAGTAGTATAAATCGGGTGACAGGGGTTCATCAGCCCCAGCATTTT. Translation: CASSINRVTGVHQPQHF.

This clone has just a few counts. J is TRBJ2-7 and V is TRBV5-6, with 7 bases matching TRBD1. V lost 0 bases to trimming and J lost 1 base; unmatched junction nucleotides: 4. The CDR3 consists of 15 residues. The germline V gene encodes CDR1 SGHDT and CDR2 YYEEEE. This chain's CDR3 is CASSLEQGLSYEQYF. Written as DNA, the CDR3 is TGTGCCAGCAGCTTGGAACAGGGGCTATCCTACGAGCAGTACTTC.

This chain connects TRBV5-5 to TRBJ1-6; D remains ambiguous. This CDR3 is 13 amino acids long. The V gene's germline CDR1 is SGHKS and CDR2 YYEKEE (reference sequence). V was pared by 3 bases and J by 10 bases, with 11 bases between. The chain's CDR3 is CASSSYLGSPLHF. CDR3 nucleotide sequence: TGTGCCAGCAGCTCGTACTTGGGGTCACCCCTCCACTTT.

The rearrangement links TRBV13 to TRBJ1-1, with D unclear. The CDR3 covers 15 residues. The germline V gene encodes CDR1 PRHDT and CDR2 FYEKMQ (reference sequence). Between the trimmed V and J ends, which lost 2 bases and 4 bases, there was a span of 14 bases. CDR3 sequence reads: CASSLSPGMGTEAFF. The CDR3 bases are TGTGCCAGCAGCTTATCCCCGGGTATGGGCACTGAAGCTTTCTTT.

The genes are TRBV7-9 and TRBJ1-2; D is perhaps TRBD1 (6 bases). The CDR3 contains 13 residues. V lost 1 base to trimming and J lost 8 bases, with 11 bases between them. Germline V gene lookup returns CDR1 SEHNR and CDR2 FQNEAQ (reference sequence). The CDR3 DNA follows: TGTGCCAGCAGCTTAGAAGGGGGGAACGGCTACACCTTC. Residues: CASSLEGGNGYTF.

V usage is TRBV19 and J usage is TRBJ2-3; 8 nucleotides line up with TRBD2. The V gene end was trimmed by 3 bases and the J gene end by 1 base; junction bases not matched to a gene: 6. The CDR3 runs to 16 residues. The germline CDR1 and CDR2 sequences are LNHDA and SQIVND (reference sequence). CDR3 region: CASSMVGRGGTDTQYF. The CDR3 DNA reads as TGTGCCAGTAGTATGGTTGGGCGGGGGGGCACAGATACGCAGTATTTT. Using reference TRBV19 and TRBJ2-3 for the parts outside the CDR3, the full variable domain is DGGITQSPKYLFRKEGQNVTLSCEQNLNHDAMYWYRQDPGQGLRLIYYSQIVNDFQKGDIAEGYSVSREKKESFPLTVTSAQKNPTAFYLCASSMVGRGGTDTQYFGPGTRLTVL.

The chain combines TRBV5-6 with TRBJ2-7; unclear D gene. There are 13 residues in the CDR3. Germline V gene lookup returns CDR1 SGHDT and CDR2 YYEEEE. Trimming stripped 0 bases from V and 3 bases from J, with 7 bases between. This CDR3 reads CASSLGGDYEQYF. CDR3 coding DNA: TGTGCCAGCAGCTTGGGAGGAGACTACGAGCAGTACTTC.

The chain is built from TRBV29-1 and TRBJ2-6; D remains unclear. The CDR3 has 16 residues. Between the trimmed V and J ends, which lost 6 bases and 2 bases, there was a span of 17 bases. In germline, CDR1 is SQVTM, CDR2 ANQGSEA. This CDR3 reads CSVSRLIGPGANVLTF. CDR3 bases: TGCAGCGTGTCCCGGTTGATTGGCCCTGGGGCCAACGTCCTGACTTTC.

The chain couples TRBV21-1 to TRBJ1-4; TRBD1 was called by the table and not checked on the DNA. TRBV21-1 has pseudogene status. This CDR3 is 15 amino acids long. The CDR3 nucleotides are TGTGCCAGCAGCCGCCGGGACACGGAGGATGAAAAACTGTTTTTT. Amino acid sequence: CASSRRDTEDEKLFF.

This chain uses TRBV5-1 with TRBJ2-5; no firm D call. There are 15 residues in the CDR3. Trimming shortened V by 2 bases and J by 5 bases, and 16 bases separated the two germline ends. The germline CDR1 and CDR2 sequences are SGHRS and YFSETQ. The CDR3 reads CASSFSGPDMETQYF. In nucleotides, the CDR3 is TGCGCCAGCAGCTTTTCGGGCCCTGATATGGAGACCCAGTACTTC.

This chain uses TRBV6-5 with TRBJ1-2; no clear D gene. The germline gives CDR1 MNHEY, CDR2 SVGAGI. This CDR3 has 13 residues. Trimming cost V 2 bases and J 2 bases, with 6 bases left between them. CDR3 residues: CASSYAGNYGYTF. CDR3 sequence (DNA): TGTGCCAGCAGTTACGCCGGGAACTATGGCTACACCTTC.

The DNA of the CDR3 is TGTGCCAGCAGCCAAGATCGACAGGGGGCCTGGACTGAAGCTTTCTTT. This gives the protein CASSQDRQGAWTEAFF. The V gene is TRBV4-2, the J gene TRBJ1-1; 10 nucleotides match TRBD1. This CDR3 has 16 amino acids. Germline assignment: CDR1 LGHNA and CDR2 YNFKEQ. Trimming took 0 bases from V and 5 from J; bases not matched to a gene: 6.